This T cell receptor beta chain appears in the sequencing data of a study of cytomegalovirus exposure and HLA in healthy donors. PCR was performed using 60 Vbeta and 13 Jbeta primers. Clones were sequenced by immunoSEQ multiplex PCR, and TCRdb holds only the in-frame ones, with some missing. The sample yields 80,000 to 130,000 clones, about 80% seen once. This CDR3 has 12 residues. V lost 3 bases, J lost 0 bases, and 5 bases lay in between. CDR1 and CDR2 (germline): GTSNPN, SVGIG (reference sequence). The chain carries TRBV30 and TRBJ1-2; D gene uncertain. This clonotype was sampled from a female donor in good health and CMV-seropositive. What was sequenced was PBMCs. Written as DNA, the CDR3 is TGTGCCTGGAGGGAGACTAACTATGGCTACACCTTC. This translates into CAWRETNYGYTF.